This T cell receptor (beta chain) is from a study of identical twins listed by TCRdb under 2016. Background on the whole study: To test whether fetal clonotypes persist, the study used deep sequencing on TCR alpha and beta repertoires from monozygotic twins, unrelated adults of various ages, and cord blood. To rule out contamination, the twin experiments were replicated at different times with different library preparation protocols. The research as a whole found: Abundant cord blood beta clonotypes carried fewer insertions; young adult naive repertoires showed a weaker similar trend, while memory repertoires showed none. In monozygotic twins, recombination models systematically underestimated out-of-frame TCR alpha sharing, but the models matched the sharing seen between unrelated individuals. Compared with coincidental sharing between unrelated individuals, out-of-frame TCR alpha sequences shared between twins showed an excess of sequences with low generation probability. Conclusions relied on cross-sectional statistical analysis, since the same donors could not be followed over many years. Invariant T cells such as MAIT and iNKT could partly confound zero-insertion analyses, though diverse VJ usage argued against this for most clonotypes. In beta out-of-frame sequences, excess twin sharing was weaker, because having fewer shared sequences lowered the signal-to-noise ratio.

Concerning this clonotype itself: Its antigen is currently not known. No per-base quality is available; no much larger clone lies one base away.

V and J lose 4 bases and 3 bases, and a span of 5 bases separates them. The germline V gene sets CDR1 to SGHRS and CDR2 to YFSETQ. The CDR3 covers 12 residues, taking in both the cysteine and the phenylalanine. Kept here is only the CDR3 DNA, which spans 36 bases and is read in frame from base 1. All donors were healthy Caucasians. The twin cohort consisted of three pairs of female monozygotic twins, all aged roughly 18 to 30 years. Positive isolation kits from Invitrogen were used to isolate CD4+ and CD8+ T cell populations. Preparation of the library involved 5' RACE. This sample was sequenced with an Illumina HiSeq 2000. A universal primer binding site was added through template switching, and the final cDNA carried a unique molecular identifier so that TCR cDNA molecules could be counted accurately. Specific primers in the conserved constant-segment region were used to synthesize first-strand cDNA for the TCR alpha and beta chains. To control for contamination, every cDNA library was double barcoded, receiving both a SMART-Mk sample barcode and Illumina barcodes. TruSeq adapter sequences along with Illumina sample barcodes were introduced in two successive PCR steps. The TCR alpha and beta cDNA libraries were sequenced on the Illumina HiSeq platform using custom primers. For the original study's pipeline: MiGEC was used to process raw reads and extract unique molecular identifiers, and MiXCR was used to find CDR3 positions. Recombination models were inferred per individual with the repgenHMM and IGoR tools using an EM algorithm. The tcR package in R was used for shared clonotype analysis, with sharing normalized by the product of cloneset sizes. To study raw recombination without the effects of thymic and clonal selection, out-of-frame nonproductive sequences were analyzed. TCRdb passed the public sequencing reads through fastp at Q25 and MiXCR, retaining productive beta sequences. Each entry merges the rows of one CDR3 protein and shows their most common DNA and genes. The V and J calls were determined by TCRdb, not by the authors. Within this sample are just under 550,000 distinct CDR3 sequences, with 13% to 15% of them counted one time only. The ten largest make up 0.44% of the sample.

The sample also formed part of further work on yellow fever vaccine responses in identical twins. As that second paper reports: The authors reported that the T cell response to vaccination in identical twins appeared partly convergent and partly personalized. In the study, vaccine-responding T cell clones were precisely tracked in identical twins.

The source is a woman between 18 and 30 years old in good health. The V gene is TRBV5-1 and the J gene is TRBJ2-1, with the identity of the D gene unclear. Sequenced material: CD4+ T cells sorted from blood. The nucleotide sequence reads TGCGCCAGCAGCGGGTTCTACAATGAGCAGTTCTTC. It codes for CASSGFYNEQFF. The full variable domain, with segments outside the CDR3 supplied by the reference TRBV5-1 and TRBJ2-1 proteins, appears as KAGVTQTPRYLIKTRGQQVTLSCSPISGHRSVSWYQQTPGQGLQFLFEYFSETQRNKGNFPGRFSGRQFSNSRSEMNVSTLELGDSALYLCASSGFYNEQFFGPGTRLTVL.